The entry below describes one T cell receptor beta chain. This entry is derived from a study of blood T cell repertoires in COVID-19. Overall study context: COVID-19 samples from acute and convalescent phases originated in the United States, Italy and Spain. From T cells, B-cell-depleted T cells, or PBMCs came the material, which was cDNA or gDNA.

As handled by the study authors: The authors estimated nucleated cell counts from reference gene primer amplification. The protocol was immunoSEQ multiplex PCR, while the TCRdb copy is restricted to in-frame clones and leaves out a portion. Clonal size and the V and J genes are those of that table, whereas D and trimming came from the DNA. The sample records 25,000 to 30,000 clones, around 90% being singletons. The V gene's germline CDR1 is SGDLS and CDR2 YYNGEE. The CDR3 extends over 14 amino acids. V lost 0 bases to trimming and J lost 5 bases; unmatched junction nucleotides: 2. This chain uses TRBV9 with TRBJ2-3; 8 nucleotides match TRBD2. Sequencing input: peripheral blood. The TCR comes from a human donor in a cohort sampled during active COVID-19. The CDR3 DNA is TGTGCCAGCAGCGTAGCGGGGGGGCGAGATACGCAGTATTTT. As protein: CASSVAGGRDTQYF. The variable domain in full, completed from reference TRBV9 and TRBJ2-3, reads DSGVTQTPKHLITATGQRVTLRCSPRSGDLSVYWYQQSLDQGLQFLIQYYNGEERAKGNILERFSAQQFPDLHSELNLSSLELGDSALYFCASSVAGGRDTQYFGPGTRLTVL.